This T cell receptor beta chain was sequenced in a study of lymphopenia after photon versus proton radiotherapy. Study-wide points: A bigger post-nadir fall in TCR diversity correlated inversely with survival time in deceased patients. After lymphocyte nadir, photon-treated repertoires showed oligoclonal expansion, especially CD8+ Temra. Relative stability marked proton patients; photon patients lost diversity and naive cells. Only patients who died were analyzed for survival; proton advantage is unproven.

In the case of this clone: Its antigen is currently unknown.

The germline V and J ends were trimmed by 5 bases and 5 bases, with 9 bases remaining between them. CDR1 is SGHAT, CDR2 FQNNGV, per germline. The CDR3 extends over 12 amino acids. Libraries were prepared by immunoSEQ multiplex PCR; TCRdb keeps only in-frame clonotypes and omits some of them. The sample lists about 55,000 clones; roughly 84% were seen once. The chain joins TRBV11-2 to TRBJ2-5; D ambiguous. The sequence came from a man aged 60 to 75 with pancreatic cancer. The sequences come from peripheral blood, collected from a patient treated with proton-based radiotherapy. CDR3 sequence: CASSHGWETQYF. For the CDR3, the DNA is TGTGCCAGCAGCCATGGTTGGGAGACCCAGTACTTC.